One and the same sample provided the 28 T cell receptor beta chains below, sequenced in a study of CD8+ T cells in alopecia areata. Sequencing used cDNA as its template, made by extracting RNA and reverse transcribing it. Only in-frame clones appear in the TCRdb table, and some are missing; sequencing was by immunoSEQ multiplex PCR. This sample comprises approximately 110,000 clones, none seen once only. The sample was lesional skin. All receptors come from a C3H/HeJ mouse with alopecia areata. This strain has MHC haplotype H2-k.

In its sample, this clone was seen many times. Mouse gene names and germline throughout. The read ends 4 residues shy of where the CDR3 ends; the end is completed using the germline J gene. The chain carries TRBV13-3 and TRBJ1-1; maybe TRBD1 (6 bases). The germline gives CDR1 NNHDY, CDR2 SYVADS. The ends were cut back, 3 bases at V and 0 bases at J, with 9 bases in the middle. The CDR3 consists of 14 residues. Partial CDR3 DNA: TGTGCCAGCAGTGTGGGACATCCAAACACA. It is translated as CASSVGHPNT. The full CDR3 is CASSVGHPNTEVFF.

This clone was counted only a few times. The genes and germline here are from mouse. The read falls 4 residues short of the CDR3 end, and the missing part is taken from the germline J gene. J is TRBJ1-1 and V is TRBV19, with 9 bases fitting TRBD1. This CDR3 spans 14 amino acids. CDR1 and CDR2 from the germline V gene are FNHDT and SITEND (reference sequence). V was pared by 6 bases and J by 1 base, with 4 bases of the junction left unmatched. CDR3 DNA (partial): TGTGCCAGCACCCGGGGACAGGGGAACACA. This gives the protein CASTRGQGNT. The CDR3 as a whole reads CASTRGQGNTEVFF.

This clone has just a few counts. The genes and germline here are from mouse. The missing CDR3 end, 4 residues past where the read stops, is filled in from the germline J gene. This chain uses TRBV13-1 with TRBJ2-7, with TRBD2 matching over 9 bases. The CDR3 loop spans 14 amino acids. CDR1 NSHNY and CDR2 SYGAGN come from the germline V gene. The part of the CDR3 DNA that was read is TGTGCCAGCAGTGAAGACTGGGGGCTTTAT. The encoded protein is CASSEDWGLY. The full CDR3 sequence reads CASSEDWGLYEQYF.

Only a few counts were recorded for this clone. Any gene name here is a mouse gene name. The read comes to an end 4 residues before the CDR3 does, leaving the germline J gene to fill in the end. This chain connects TRBV19 to TRBJ2-1, with TRBD2 matching over 8 bases. The CDR3 spans 14 residues. Unmatched junction bases numbered 3, after V lost 2 bases and J lost 5 bases. CDR1 is FNHDT and CDR2 is SITEND in the germline V gene (reference sequence). CDR3 DNA, as far as it was read: TGTGCCAGCAGTATCCCTGGGGGGAATGCT. Translation: CASSIPGGNA. Given in full, the CDR3 is CASSIPGGNAEQFF.

Comments on this clone: The gene names here belong to mouse. The CDR3 is cut off 4 residues early in the read; its end comes from the germline J gene. The chain links TRBV19 to TRBJ1-4, with a weak D call TRBD1 (5 bases). Trimming removed 3 bases at V and 2 bases at J, with 8 bases between. The CDR3 loop spans 14 amino acids. Germline CDR1 FNHDT, CDR2 SITEND (reference sequence). Partial CDR3 DNA: TGTGCCAGCAGTAGCAGGACATCCAACGAA. Translation gives CASSSRTSNE. The complete CDR3 sequence is CASSSRTSNERLFF.

This clone was found a few times. Germline and genes: mouse. The sequenced fragment ends 4 residues before the CDR3 boundary, so the rest is inferred from the germline J gene. V is TRBV1 and J is TRBJ2-1, with 10 bases fitting TRBD2. Germline values: CDR1 NSQYPW, CDR2 LRSPGD (reference sequence). The CDR3 runs to 17 residues. The J segment lost 6 bases and the V segment lost 0 bases, leaving 8 bases of the junction unmatched. The CDR3 bases that were read are TGCACCTGCAGTGCAGAAGACTGGGGGGAAGTGGCTGCT. Protein: CTCSAEDWGEVAA. The whole CDR3 region reads CTCSAEDWGEVAAEQFF.

This clone was counted ten times or more. Any gene name here is a mouse gene name. The CDR3 end is not reached by the read, which stops 4 residues before it; the germline J gene fills it in. The chain uses TRBV1 and TRBJ1-2; 8 bases line up with TRBD1. The CDR3 totals 16 residues. The V segment lost 0 bases and the J segment 0 bases; nucleotides outside the gene matches: 3. Germline V gives CDR1 NSQYPW, CDR2 LRSPGD (reference sequence). The CDR3: CTCSADQTGANSDYTF. The part of the CDR3 DNA that was read is TGCACCTGCAGTGCAGATCAGACAGGGGCAAACTCC.

This clone was detected a few times. Gene names follow the mouse nomenclature. The read ends 4 residues before the CDR3 terminus; that terminus is restored from the germline J gene. V is TRBV1 and J is TRBJ2-5, with TRBD1 as a possible D gene (6 bases). This CDR3 region has 16 residues. V lost 0 bases to trimming and J lost 1 base, with 11 bases between them. CDR1 and CDR2 (germline): NSQYPW, LRSPGD (reference sequence). The CDR3 sequence: CTCSADQGRDQDTQYF. Incomplete CDR3 DNA: TGCACCTGCAGTGCAGATCAGGGGCGCGACCAAGAC.

This clone was detected a few times. Genes and germline come from the mouse. The read ends 4 residues shy of where the CDR3 ends; the end is completed using the germline J gene. Other DNA variants within this sample encode the same CDR3. This rearrangement joins TRBV19 to TRBJ2-3; D possibly corresponds to TRBD1 (5 bases). The CDR3 covers 15 residues. Deletions cut 0 bases from V and 0 bases from J, with 8 bases between. CDR1 is FNHDT, CDR2 SITEND, per germline (reference sequence). CDR3 bases read: TGTGCCAGCAGTATAGTGCAGGGAAGTGCAGAA. This sequence encodes CASSIVQGSAE. The entire CDR3 sequence reads CASSIVQGSAETLYF.

Comments on this clone: Mouse gene names and germline throughout. The DNA ends 4 residues before the CDR3 does, and the rest of the CDR3 is filled in from the germline J gene. The chain has TRBV1 and TRBJ2-5; 7 nucleotides match TRBD2. V shed 1 base and J 1 base; nucleotides not matched to a gene: 5. Germline CDR1 and CDR2: NSQYPW and LRSPGD (reference sequence). The CDR3 contains 16 residues. CDR3 sequence reads: CTCSAVHWGHQDTQYF. Incomplete CDR3 DNA: TGCACCTGCAGTGCAGTCCACTGGGGCCACCAAGAC.

This clone has a handful of counts. The gene names given are mouse names. The read ends 4 residues before the CDR3 terminus; that terminus is restored from the germline J gene. The rearrangement uses TRBV13-1 and TRBJ2-7, with TRBD1 as a possible D gene (5 bases). With 3 bases removed from V and 2 bases from J, the gap between germline ends came to 9 bases. Germline CDR1 is NSHNY and CDR2 is SYGAGN. This CDR3 is built from 13 residues. Partial CDR3 DNA: TGTGCCAGCAGTGGCGACAGCCCCTAT. The encoded protein is CASSGDSPY. The entire CDR3 protein reads CASSGDSPYEQYF.

As to this clone: Genes and germline come from the mouse. The missing CDR3 end, 4 residues past where the read stops, is filled in from the germline J gene. This chain links TRBV31 with TRBJ2-2; no reliable D call. Germline-derived CDR1 and CDR2 are GKSSPN and SITVG. This CDR3 contains 14 residues. The V gene lost 3 bases and the J gene lost 0 bases, with 8 bases spanning the gap. CDR3 DNA (partial): TGTGCCTGGAGCCCGACAACAAACACCGGG. Protein product: CAWSPTTNTG. The full CDR3 sequence reads CAWSPTTNTGQLYF.

This clone occurred many times. All gene names here are mouse names. The missing CDR3 end, 4 residues past where the read stops, is filled in from the germline J gene. The V call is TRBV13-1, the J call TRBJ2-4, with 8 positions matching TRBD1. CDR1 is NSHNY, CDR2 SYGAGN, per germline. CDR3 length: 13 residues. The DNA read from the CDR3 is TGTGCCAGCAGTGATGGGACAGGGAAC. Its protein product is CASSDGTGN. The CDR3 as a whole reads CASSDGTGNTLYF.

This clone showed up just a few times. Gene names follow the mouse nomenclature. The missing CDR3 end, 4 residues past where the read stops, is filled in from the germline J gene. V gene TRBV1 combines with J gene TRBJ1-1; the D gene is possibly TRBD1 (6 bases). The CDR3 has 16 residues. The V gene's germline CDR1 is NSQYPW and CDR2 LRSPGD (reference sequence). V was pared by 0 bases and J by 0 bases, with 11 bases between. Here the CDR3 reads CTCSADGDNANTEVFF. The CDR3 DNA, read in part, is TGCACCTGCAGTGCAGATGGGGACAATGCAAACACA.

This clone was detected many times. Mouse gene names and germline throughout. The read stops 4 residues short of the end of the CDR3; the missing end is completed from the germline J gene. The rearrangement uses TRBV13-3 and TRBJ2-1, with TRBD2 matching over 10 bases. Germline CDR1 NNHDY, CDR2 SYVADS. CDR3 length: 14 amino acids. After removal of 2 bases from V and 6 bases from J, the junction contained 2 bases not matched to a gene. Partial CDR3 DNA: TGTGCCAGCAGTGAGGGGGACTGGGGTGCT. This gives the protein CASSEGDWGA. Given in full, the CDR3 is CASSEGDWGAEQFF.

This clone was observed a few times. Gene and germline names: mouse. The DNA ends 4 residues before the CDR3 does, and the rest of the CDR3 is filled in from the germline J gene. The chain has TRBV13-3 and TRBJ2-2, with 12 bases lining up with TRBD2. The CDR3 loop spans 17 amino acids. Germline CDR1 and CDR2: NNHDY and SYVADS. Losses at the gene ends were 2 bases for V and 6 bases for J; bases not matched to a gene: 8. The CDR3 region is CASSDPTGGALPGQLYF. The CDR3 DNA, read in part, is TGTGCCAGCAGTGACCCGACTGGGGGGGCGCTTCCCGGG.

This clone was detected a few times. Gene names are mouse gene names. From the germline J gene comes the end of the CDR3, since the read stops 4 residues before it. The chain couples TRBV1 to TRBJ1-4; 10 bases agree with TRBD1. CDR1 is NSQYPW, CDR2 LRSPGD, per germline (reference sequence). The CDR3 is 15 residues long. The CDR3 reads CTCSAGQGGIERLFF. The CDR3 bases that were read are TGCACCTGCAGTGCCGGACAGGGGGGTATCGAA. Together with reference TRBV1 and TRBJ1-4, the CDR3 gives the full variable domain: VTLLEQNPRWRLVPRGQAVNLRCILKNSQYPWMSWYQQDLQKQLQWLFTLRSPGDKEVKSLPGADYLATRVTDTELRLQVANMSQGRTLYCTCSAGQGGIERLFFGHGTKLSVL.

To note about this clone: Genes here carry mouse names. The read ends 4 residues before the CDR3 terminus; that terminus is restored from the germline J gene. The chain employs TRBV14 and TRBJ2-7; tentative D call: TRBD2 (5 bases). The V gene lost 2 bases and the J gene lost 3 bases, with 12 bases spanning the gap. CDR1 and CDR2 from the germline V gene are SGHDT and FRDEAV. The CDR3 is made up of 14 amino acids. Incomplete CDR3 DNA: TGTGCCAGCAGTTTGGACCCTGGGAACTAT. Amino acid sequence: CASSLDPGNY. The entire CDR3 sequence reads CASSLDPGNYEQYF. The whole variable domain, filled in from reference TRBV14 and TRBJ2-7, reads EAGVTQSPRYAVLQEGQAVSFWCDPISGHDTLYWYQQPRDQGPQLLVYFRDEAVIDNSQLPSDRFSAVRPKGTNSTLKIQSAKQGDTATYLCASSLDPGNYEQYFGPGTRLTVL.

Concerning this clone: Germline and genes here are mouse. Read coverage stops 4 residues before the CDR3 terminus; the germline J gene supplies the remainder. This chain connects TRBV13-3 to TRBJ1-1, with TRBD1 matching over 8 bases. Germline assignment: CDR1 NNHDY and CDR2 SYVADS. CDR3 size: 13 residues. The CDR3 sequence: CASSGQGWAEVFF. CDR3 bases read: TGTGCCAGCAGTGGACAGGGGTGGGCA.

This clone came up many times. Gene labels here are mouse ones. The CDR3 extends 4 residues past the end of the read, so its final part is completed from the germline J gene. J is TRBJ2-1 and V is TRBV13-3; 10 bases map to TRBD2. The V segment lost 7 bases and the J segment 5 bases; nucleotides outside the gene matches: 6. This CDR3 has 14 residues. Per germline, CDR1 NNHDY and CDR2 SYVADS. The CDR3 DNA, read in part, is TGTGCCAGCGTCCGACTGGGGGGAGATGCT. Amino acid sequence: CASVRLGGDA. The full-length CDR3 reads as CASVRLGGDAEQFF.

This clone was seen only a few times. Genes and germline are mouse. The CDR3 is cut off 4 residues early in the read; its end comes from the germline J gene. This sequence joins TRBV13-3 and TRBJ2-1; 9 nucleotides match TRBD1. The junction had 5 bases not matched to a gene; V was cut back by 4 bases and J by 3 bases. The CDR3 has 15 residues. Germline CDR1 and CDR2: NNHDY and SYVADS. The CDR3 region is CASSQQGAGYAEQFF. The part of the CDR3 DNA that was read is TGTGCCAGCAGTCAACAGGGGGCGGGCTATGCT.

Points on this clone: Germline and genes here are mouse. The part of the CDR3 DNA that was read is TGTGCTAGCAGTAGAGCTGACAGGGGGCGCGGCGAA. It is translated as CASSRADRGRGE. In full, the CDR3 reads CASSRADRGRGERLFF. V is TRBV17 and J is TRBJ1-4; 10 nucleotides line up with TRBD1. The observed sequence ends 4 residues before the CDR3 terminus, with the missing tail filled in from the germline J gene. Germline CDR1 is MNHDT and CDR2 is YYDKIL. The CDR3 extends over 16 amino acids. Combining the CDR3 with reference TRBV17 and TRBJ1-4 gives the whole variable domain DTTVKQNPRYKLARVGKPVNLICSQTMNHDTMYWYQKKPNQAPKLLLFYYDKILNREADTFEKFQSSRPNNSFCSLYIGSAGLEYSAMYLCASSRADRGRGERLFFGHGTKLSVL.

Concerning this clone: Gene names follow the mouse nomenclature. The read stops 4 residues short of the end of the CDR3; the missing end is completed from the germline J gene. V usage is TRBV13-3 and J usage is TRBJ1-1; 8 bases are shared with TRBD1. In germline, CDR1 is NNHDY, CDR2 SYVADS. The CDR3 loop spans 14 amino acids. The CDR3 bases that were read are TGTGCCAGCAGTGGGGACAGGAAGAGGGCA. Residues: CASSGDRKRA. The CDR3, in full, reads CASSGDRKRAEVFF.

Concerning this clone: Gene names are the mouse ones. The missing CDR3 end, 4 residues past where the read stops, is filled in from the germline J gene. The chain employs TRBV13-1 and TRBJ1-1; 9 bases map to TRBD1. V lost 2 bases, J lost 4 bases, and 3 bases stayed unmatched. The CDR3 has 14 residues. Germline V gene data show CDR1 as NSHNY and CDR2 as SYGAGN. CDR3 bases read: TGTGCCAGCAGTGAAGGGGACAGGGTCACA. This encodes CASSEGDRVT. The whole CDR3 region reads CASSEGDRVTEVFF.

In the case of this clone: Germline and genes: mouse. The read comes to an end 4 residues before the CDR3 does, leaving the germline J gene to fill in the end. The rearrangement uses TRBV19 and TRBJ2-2; 8 nucleotides match TRBD1. In germline, CDR1 is FNHDT, CDR2 SITEND (reference sequence). The CDR3 runs 14 residues. V shed 4 bases and J 3 bases; nucleotides not matched to a gene: 2. CDR3 amino acids: CASSQGADTGQLYF. CDR3 bases read: TGTGCCAGCAGTCAGGGGGCGGACACCGGG.

Comment on this clone: The genes are named according to mouse. Sequencing ends 4 residues short of the CDR3 end; the germline J gene provides the rest. The J gene is TRBJ2-1, the V gene TRBV1; the match to TRBD2 covers 8 bases. V was clipped by 5 bases and J by 3 bases; unmatched bases: 6. Germline V CDR1 and CDR2: NSQYPW, LRSPGD (reference sequence). This CDR3 has 15 amino acids. The DNA read from the CDR3 is TGCACCTGCAGTCCTAGGTGGGGGGGCTATGCT. Translated, it gives CTCSPRWGGYA. The complete CDR3 protein is CTCSPRWGGYAEQFF. The whole variable domain, filled in from reference TRBV1 and TRBJ2-1, reads VTLLEQNPRWRLVPRGQAVNLRCILKNSQYPWMSWYQQDLQKQLQWLFTLRSPGDKEVKSLPGADYLATRVTDTELRLQVANMSQGRTLYCTCSPRWGGYAEQFFGPGTRLTVL.

This clone has more than one count but fewer than ten. Any gene name here is a mouse gene name. The DNA ends 4 residues before the CDR3 does, and the rest of the CDR3 is filled in from the germline J gene. V usage is TRBV19 and J usage is TRBJ2-3; TRBD1 might be the D (5 bases). CDR1 is FNHDT and CDR2 is SITEND in the germline V gene (reference sequence). The V and J ends lost 5 bases and 0 bases respectively, with 10 bases between them. The CDR3 consists of 14 residues. The CDR3 spells CASRDTSSAETLYF. The sequenced CDR3 bases are TGTGCCAGCAGGGACACCTCTAGTGCAGAA.

This clone was seen only a few times. Gene names are mouse gene names. The read finishes 4 residues shy of the CDR3 end, and the germline J gene is used to complete it. This chain connects TRBV13-3 to TRBJ1-2; 8 nucleotides align to TRBD1. This CDR3 region has 15 residues. The germline gives CDR1 NNHDY, CDR2 SYVADS. The trim removed 3 bases at V and 0 bases at J, leaving 4 bases unmatched. CDR3 amino acids: CASSGQGQTNSDYTF. The covered CDR3 bases are TGTGCCAGCAGTGGACAGGGGCAAACAAACTCC.